Here is one TCR beta chain with its context. Antigen specificity is unknown. The V and J ends lost 4 bases and 1 base respectively, with 10 bases between them. The CDR3 is 13 residues long. From germline, CDR1 is SQVTM and CDR2 ANQGSEA. Only in-frame clones appear in the TCRdb table, and some are missing; sequencing was by immunoSEQ multiplex PCR. Of more than 250,000 clones in the sample, roughly 87% were seen once. The sample belongs to a study of cytomegalovirus exposure and HLA in healthy donors. Background on the study: The approximately 110 validation repertoires used a platform that matched the one used for the approximately 610 first-cohort repertoires, as a later analysis reported. Whole-study results and caveats: The study listed under 200 cytomegalovirus-associated TCR beta chains. In vitro, a few CMV-associated chains proved specific for CMV antigens. Many donors carried some public TCRs, although rarity characterized most TCR sequences.

Sequenced material: PBMCs. The receptor's source is a woman aged 25-40 years in good health and CMV-seropositive. The V call is TRBV29-1, the J call TRBJ1-1; D is perhaps TRBD1 (5 bases). DNA of the CDR3: TGCAGCGTTGTCCCTACAGGGAACACTGAAGCTTTCTTT. It yields the protein CSVVPTGNTEAFF. Full variable domain (remainder filled in from reference TRBV29-1 and TRBJ1-1): SAVISQKPSRDICQRGTSLTIQCQVDSQVTMMFWYRQQPGQSLTLIATANQGSEATYESGFVIDKFPISRPNLTFSTLTVSNMSPEDSSIYLCSVVPTGNTEAFFGQGTRLTVV.